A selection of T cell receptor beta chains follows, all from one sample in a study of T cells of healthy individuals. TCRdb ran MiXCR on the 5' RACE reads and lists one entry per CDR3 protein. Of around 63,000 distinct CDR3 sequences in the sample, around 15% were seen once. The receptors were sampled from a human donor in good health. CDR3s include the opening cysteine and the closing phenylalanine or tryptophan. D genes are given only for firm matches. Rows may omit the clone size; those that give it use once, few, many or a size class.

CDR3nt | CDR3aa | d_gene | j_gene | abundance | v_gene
TGTGCCAGCAGGCCCTATACATCCTTAGCGGGGAAAATGGGTACGCAGTATTTT | CASRPYTSLAGKMGTQYF | TRBD2 | TRBJ2-3 | NA | TRBV27
TGTGCCAGCAGTGCTGCAGCGGGAGATGTCAATGAGCAGTTCTTC | CASSAAAGDVNEQFF | TRBD2 | TRBJ2-1 | many | TRBV7-8
TGTGCCAGCAGCAAAAAAACGGGGACGAACACCGGGGAGCTGTTTTTT | CASSKKTGTNTGELFF | NA | TRBJ2-2 | few | TRBV11-1
TGTGCCAGCTCCCGACAGGGTGGTACAGATACGCAGTATTTT | CASSRQGGTDTQYF | TRBD1 | TRBJ2-3 | NA | TRBV6-1
TGTGCCAGCAGCTTGCCGGGGGCGAAGGGGGACACTGAAGCTTTCTTT | CASSLPGAKGDTEAFF | NA | TRBJ1-1 | NA | TRBV5-4
TGTGCCAGCAGTTCTCAGGGCCGAAGCAATAGCAATCAGCCCCAGCATTTT | CASSSQGRSNSNQPQHF | NA | TRBJ1-5 | many | TRBV27
TGTGCCAGCAGTCTCCCTGGGGGTGAGCAGTTCTTC | CASSLPGGEQFF | NA | TRBJ2-1 | NA | TRBV5-1
TGCAGTGCTACCGGGGACAGGGGGCTTGGGTACACTGAAGCTTTCTTT | CSATGDRGLGYTEAFF | TRBD1 | TRBJ1-1 | few | TRBV20-1
TGTGCCAGCAGTTTCAGTGGGAATCAGCCCCAGCATTTT | CASSFSGNQPQHF | NA | TRBJ1-5 | many | TRBV27
TGCGCCAGCAGCACGGCGGGACTAGCGGGAGCTGGGGCCAACGTCCTGACTTTC | CASSTAGLAGAGANVLTF | TRBD2 | TRBJ2-6 | few | TRBV5-1
TGTGCCAGCAGTTTTTCAGGGGTGAATGAAGCTTTCTTT | CASSFSGVNEAFF | NA | TRBJ1-1 | many | TRBV12-3/TRBV12-4
TGCAGCGGGAACAGGGAAAACTATGGCTACACCTTC | CSGNRENYGYTF | NA | TRBJ1-2 | many | TRBV29-1
TGTGCCAGCAGGGGGGGGGAGCAGCCCCAGCATTTT | CASRGGEQPQHF | NA | TRBJ1-5 | NA | TRBV2
TGTGCCACCAGTGGCCCCCCGGGGGATGAGCAGTTCTTC | CATSGPPGDEQFF | NA | TRBJ2-1 | NA | TRBV24-1
TGTGCCAGCAGCCTCCGACTAGCGGGATCCACAGATACGCAGTATTTT | CASSLRLAGSTDTQYF | TRBD2 | TRBJ2-3 | many | TRBV7-2
TGTGCCATCAGTGAGGGGTCCTATAATTCACCCCTCCACTTT | CAISEGSYNSPLHF | NA | TRBJ1-6 | NA | TRBV10-3
TGCAGCGTTGCAAGGGACAGATCCTACAATGAGCAGTTCTTC | CSVARDRSYNEQFF | TRBD1 | TRBJ2-1 | NA | TRBV29-1
TGTGCCTGGAGTGAGAGCGACTCCTACGAGCAGTACTTC | CAWSESDSYEQYF | NA | TRBJ2-7 | NA | TRBV30
TGTGCCAGCATGGACACGAACAACTACGAGCAGTACTTC | CASMDTNNYEQYF | NA | TRBJ2-7 | many | TRBV6-5
TGTGCCAGCCCTGTATCGGGCACAGATACGCAGTATTTT | CASPVSGTDTQYF | NA | TRBJ2-3 | few | TRBV7-2
TGTGCCGGATCGGACAGGGGCCAAGAGACCCAGTACTTC | CAGSDRGQETQYF | TRBD1 | TRBJ2-5 | many | TRBV7-9
TGCGCCAGCAGGCTCGACGGGGGGCGACAAGAGACCCAGTACTTC | CASRLDGGRQETQYF | NA | TRBJ2-5 | NA | TRBV5-1
TGTGCCAGCAGTCCTATAGCGGGGGGCACAGATACGCAGTATTTT | CASSPIAGGTDTQYF | TRBD2 | TRBJ2-3 | NA | TRBV6-4
TGCGCCAGCAGCCAAGGGGGGGGACGGACCTCCTACGAGCAGTACTTC | CASSQGGGRTSYEQYF | TRBD2 | TRBJ2-7 | NA | TRBV4-1
TGCAGCGTTAGGGGGACGGCTCTTAATTCACCCCTCCACTTT | CSVRGTALNSPLHF | NA | TRBJ1-6 | many | TRBV29-1
TGTGCCAGCAGCCCTGGGACAGGGGCCAACAATGAGCAGTTCTTC | CASSPGTGANNEQFF | TRBD1 | TRBJ2-1 | NA | TRBV7-6
TGCGCCAGCAGCGAAGCGGGAGTGCGGGCCCGCGAGCAGTTCTTC | CASSEAGVRAREQFF | TRBD2 | TRBJ2-1 | NA | TRBV5-1